The following is a T cell receptor (beta chain) sequence with its context. This sample was taken from a study of blood T cell repertoires in COVID-19. About the study: The origin of the acute and convalescent COVID-19 samples was the United States, Italy and Spain.

Repertoires were generated with immunoSEQ multiplex PCR, while TCRdb's copy carries only in-frame clones and drops some. The sample consists of about 370,000 clones, approximately 92% of them appearing once. This TCR was sampled from a man aged 18 to 29 who had recovered from COVID-19. The sample comprised PBMCs or T cells enriched from blood (not recorded which).

CDR3 amino acids: CASSTPSGSPLHF. In DNA form, the CDR3 reads TGTGCCAGCAGCACCCCCTCGGGTTCACCCCTCCACTTT. The rearrangement links TRBV5-4 to TRBJ1-6; D is uncertain. Deletions cut 4 bases from V and 9 bases from J, with 11 bases between. CDR1 is SGHNT, CDR2 YYREEE, per germline (reference sequence). The CDR3 runs to 13 residues.